The 28 T cell receptor beta chains presented below share a single source sample, sequenced in a study of blood T cell repertoires in COVID-19. TCRdb's copy holds only in-frame clones and misses some; the assay was immunoSEQ multiplex PCR. There are 150,000 to 200,000 clones in the sample; more than 70% occur only once, and roughly 6% lies in the top ten. Sequenced input: peripheral blood. The receptors originated from a man aged 35-49 years with active or convalescent COVID-19.

The V call is TRBV19, the J call TRBJ2-7; D possibly corresponds to TRBD1 (6 bases). Looked up from germline, CDR1 is LNHDA and CDR2 is SQIVND (reference sequence). The CDR3 is 15 amino acids. Trimming removed 4 bases at V and 0 bases at J, with 13 bases between. CDR3 amino acids: CASSKQGLSSYEQYF. CDR3 sequence (DNA): TGTGCCAGTAGTAAACAGGGATTGAGCTCCTACGAGCAGTACTTC. The entire variable domain, with the rest obtained from reference TRBV19 and TRBJ2-7, is as follows: DGGITQSPKYLFRKEGQNVTLSCEQNLNHDAMYWYRQDPGQGLRLIYYSQIVNDFQKGDIAEGYSVSREKKESFPLTVTSAQKNPTAFYLCASSKQGLSSYEQYFGPGTRLTVT.

The gene calls are TRBV14 and TRBJ1-1, with D unresolved. Deletions cut 4 bases from V and 4 bases from J, with 13 bases between. The CDR3 consists of 14 residues. The germline V gene has CDR1 SGHDN and CDR2 FVKESK. CDR3 in amino acids: CASSLKGGVTEAFF. Written as DNA, the CDR3 is TGTGCCAGCAGCCTAAAAGGCGGGGTCACTGAAGCTTTCTTT.

The chain combines TRBV2 with TRBJ1-6, with D unclear. V lost 9 bases and J lost 9, with 18 bases in between. The germline CDR1 and CDR2 sequences are SNHLY and FYNNEI. The CDR3 sequence is 14 residues long. DNA of the CDR3: TGTGCCAGTAAGGTGGAGGTGGGAGCTTCACCCCTCCACTTT. Translated, it gives CASKVEVGASPLHF.

Here the CDR3 DNA reads TGTGCCAGCGGAGAAGGGACAGTTAGTCATCAGCCCCAGCATTTT. Amino acids: CASGEGTVSHQPQHF. This rearrangement joins TRBV28 to TRBJ1-5; 7 bases align to TRBD1. CDR1 and CDR2 from the germline V gene are MDHEN and SYDVKM. The CDR3 contains 15 residues. Trimming cost V 8 bases and J 5 bases; bases outside gene matches: 12. Based on the CDR3 plus reference TRBV28 and TRBJ1-5, the full variable domain is DVKVTQSSRYLVKRTGEKVFLECVQDMDHENMFWYRQDPGLGLRLIYFSYDVKMKEKGDIPEGYSVSREKKERFSLILESASTNQTSMYLCASGEGTVSHQPQHFGDGTRLSIL.

The CDR3 DNA reads TGTGCCAGCAGTGAAGGACAGGGGGCCAAAAACATTCAGTACTTC. Translated, it gives CASSEGQGAKNIQYF. The chain links TRBV2 to TRBJ2-4; TRBD1 matches at 8 bases. CDR3 length: 15 amino acids. The germline CDR1 and CDR2 sequences are SNHLY and FYNNEI. V trimming: 1 base; J trimming: 1 base; junction bases outside the gene matches: 0.

The J gene is TRBJ1-1, the V gene TRBV18, with TRBD1 matching 7 bases. CDR3 length: 14 residues. The ends lost 6 bases at V and 1 base at J; junction bases unmatched: 5. Per the germline V gene, CDR1 is KGHSH and CDR2 is LQKENI. In nucleotides, the CDR3 is TGTGCCAGCTCCTCGGAGGGGGCGAACACTGAAGCTTTCTTT. This sequence encodes CASSSEGANTEAFF.

The rearrangement joins TRBV5-1 to TRBJ2-2, with no clear D. With 0 bases removed from V and 7 bases from J, the gap between germline ends came to 16 bases. In germline, CDR1 is SGHRS, CDR2 YFSETQ. The CDR3 is 16 amino acids. CDR3 residues: CASSLAGSSPGGELFF. The DNA for the CDR3 is TGCGCCAGCAGCTTGGCCGGGTCCTCACCGGGCGGGGAGCTGTTTTTT.

The CDR3 DNA is TGTGCCAGCACCCAAGCAGGGGGCGGCTATGGCTACACCTTC. Its protein is CASTQAGGGYGYTF. The rearrangement joins TRBV6-6 to TRBJ1-2, with 8 bases matching TRBD1. After removal of 7 bases from V and 4 bases from J, the junction contained 8 bases not matched to a gene. From germline, CDR1 is MNHNY and CDR2 SVGAGI (reference sequence). The CDR3 is made up of 14 amino acids.

The chain couples TRBV25-1 to TRBJ2-2; the D is unclear. Trimming cost V 4 bases and J 8 bases, with 17 bases left between them. Germline V gene sequence: CDR1 MGHDK, CDR2 SYGVNS. The CDR3 contains 15 residues. The chain's CDR3 is CASSATPDGFGELFF. The CDR3, as DNA: TGTGCCAGCAGTGCTACACCTGACGGGTTTGGGGAGCTGTTTTTT.

J is TRBJ2-5 and V is TRBV3-1 (or the pseudogene TRBV3-2); TRBD2 aligns across 7 bases. V trimming: 3 bases; J trimming: 5 bases; junction bases outside the gene matches: 9. Germline loops: CDR1 LGHDT, CDR2 YNNKEL (reference sequence). The CDR3 runs to 15 residues. As DNA, the CDR3 is TGTGCCAGCAGCCAGCCATCTAGCGGTGGGGAGACCCAGTACTTC. Residues: CASSQPSSGGETQYF.

The chain uses TRBV5-1 and TRBJ2-2, with TRBD2 matching over 10 bases. This CDR3 spans 15 amino acids. V shed 4 bases, J shed 5 bases, and the junction held 5 bases outside the gene matches. Per the germline V gene, CDR1 is SGHRS and CDR2 is YFSETQ. In DNA, the CDR3 is TGCGCCAGCAGCGTCGCGACTAGCGGGACCGGGGAGCTGTTTTTT. It yields the protein CASSVATSGTGELFF.

The chain recombines TRBV27 with TRBJ2-3; a weak D match, TRBD2 (6 bases). CDR1 is MNHEY, CDR2 SMNVEV, per germline (reference sequence). CDR3 size: 17 residues. With 0 bases removed from V and 5 bases from J, the gap between germline ends came to 18 bases. The CDR3 sequence: CASSLSSASGAEDTQYF. The CDR3 DNA reads TGTGCCAGCAGTTTATCGTCTGCCTCGGGAGCCGAAGATACGCAGTATTTT.

The V gene is TRBV19, the J gene TRBJ1-2; unclear D gene. Germline V CDR1 and CDR2: LNHDA, SQIVND (reference sequence). This CDR3 comprises 12 residues. V dropped 3 bases and J dropped 4 bases, with 6 bases sitting between them. CDR3: CASSISGYGYTF. The CDR3 DNA reads as TGTGCCAGTAGTATCAGCGGCTATGGCTACACCTTC.

The chain has TRBV5-8 and TRBJ1-1; D ambiguous. The CDR3 is made up of 15 amino acids. V shed 6 bases and J shed 2 bases, with 17 bases lying between them. Germline V lookup: CDR1 SGHTS, CDR2 YDEGEE. CDR3 nucleotides: TGTGCCAGCAACCCCCGGTTTAAGCAAAACACTGAAGCTTTCTTT. This codes for CASNPRFKQNTEAFF. The full variable domain, with the rest looked up from reference TRBV5-8 and TRBJ1-1, is EAGVTQSPTHLIKTRGQQATLRCSPISGHTSVYWYQQALGLGLQFLLWYDEGEERNRGNFPPRFSGRQFPNYSSELNVNALELEDSALYLCASNPRFKQNTEAFFGQGTRLTVV.

The chain recombines TRBV6-6 with TRBJ2-4; 7 bases agree with TRBD2. The V gene's germline CDR1 is MNHNY and CDR2 SVGAGI (reference sequence). The CDR3 sequence is 14 residues long. The junction had 7 bases not matched to a gene; V was cut back by 7 bases and J by 4 bases. For the CDR3, the DNA is TGTGCCAGCATCGATGGGGGGGAGAAAAACATTCAGTACTTC. It codes for CASIDGGEKNIQYF.

The chain is built from TRBV11-3 and TRBJ2-1, with 9 bases lining up with TRBD2. CDR3 size: 16 residues. Trimming at V came to 4 bases and at J to 5 bases, leaving 9 bases not matched to a gene. Germline loops: CDR1 SGHNT, CDR2 YENEEA. The CDR3 here is CASSSHLAGDNNEQFF. DNA for the CDR3: TGTGCCAGCAGCTCACATTTAGCGGGGGACAACAATGAGCAGTTCTTC.

The chain joins TRBV12-3 or TRBV12-4 to TRBJ2-2; D possibly corresponds to TRBD1 (5 bases). Trimming shortened V by 5 bases and J by 6 bases, and 10 bases separated the two germline ends. The CDR3 has 13 residues. The CDR3 here is CASSKQGAGELFF. CDR3 coding DNA: TGTGCCAGCAGTAAGCAAGGGGCCGGGGAGCTGTTTTTT.

The CDR3 sequence is CASSTYYYEQYF. DNA of the CDR3: TGTGCCAGCAGTACCTACTATTACGAGCAGTACTTC. The chain employs TRBV12-3 or TRBV12-4 and TRBJ2-7; no reliable D call. V lost 5 bases and J lost 4, with 9 bases in between. The CDR3 runs 12 residues.

This chain links TRBV28 with TRBJ1-2; TRBD1 matches 12 bases. The CDR3 has 16 amino acids. With 3 bases clipped from V and 4 bases from J, the junction kept 6 bases outside the gene matches. Germline V CDR1 and CDR2: MDHEN, SYDVKM. DNA for the CDR3: TGTGCCAGCAGTTTTAATCGGGGACAGGGGGCCTATGGCTACACCTTC. It specifies CASSFNRGQGAYGYTF.

The chain combines TRBV24-1 with TRBJ1-2; D gene ambiguous. CDR3 length equals 14 residues. Per the germline V gene, CDR1 is KGHDR and CDR2 is SFDVKD. V gave up 10 bases and J gave up 8 bases, with 22 bases separating them. The CDR3 protein is CATPKPREGWGYTF. CDR3 sequence (DNA): TGTGCCACTCCAAAACCACGGGAGGGCTGGGGCTACACCTTC.

This clone has only one observation. DNA of the CDR3: TGTGCCAGCAGTTCCCCTACTAGCGGGGGAAAGACCCAGTACTTC. Its protein is CASSSPTSGGKTQYF. The chain uses TRBV27 and TRBJ2-5; 11 bases are shared with TRBD2. The V gene's germline CDR1 is MNHEY and CDR2 SMNVEV (reference sequence). V dropped 4 bases and J dropped 6; count of bases not matched to a gene: 7. The CDR3 has 15 amino acids.

This clone has only one observation. The J gene is TRBJ2-7, the V gene TRBV2; D is uncertain. V was shortened by 6 bases and J by 3 bases, with 6 bases between the two germline ends. The CDR3 loop spans 11 amino acids. Germline V gene data show CDR1 as SNHLY and CDR2 as FYNNEI. The CDR3 bases are TGTGCCAGCAGAGAGTACTACGAGCAGTACTTC. The encoded protein is CASREYYEQYF.

J is TRBJ1-1 and V is TRBV5-1; tentative D call: TRBD1 (5 bases). Trimming pared 4 bases from V and 4 bases from J, leaving 11 bases between. CDR1 is SGHRS, CDR2 YFSETQ, per germline. The CDR3 contains 13 residues. CDR3 residues: CASSAGPGTEAFF. DNA for the CDR3: TGCGCCAGCAGCGCAGGGCCCGGCACTGAAGCTTTCTTT.

This clone was counted a few times. CDR3 DNA: TGTGCCAGCAGCCGGGGCTCCGGGACAGTAAACACTGAAGCTTTCTTT. It yields the protein CASSRGSGTVNTEAFF. This chain connects TRBV3-1 (or the pseudogene TRBV3-2) to TRBJ1-1; TRBD1 matches at 7 bases. The CDR3 contains 16 residues. V was clipped by 4 bases and J by 2 bases; unmatched bases: 10. The V gene's germline CDR1 is LGHDT and CDR2 YNNKEL (reference sequence).

This clone was seen a single time. The J gene is TRBJ1-1, the V gene TRBV11-2, with 8 positions matching TRBD1. Trimming at V came to 5 bases and at J to 5 bases, leaving 10 bases not matched to a gene. CDR1 and CDR2 (germline): SGHAT, FQNNGV. The CDR3 runs to 15 residues. CDR3 residues: CASSPAQGVETEAFF. CDR3 in DNA: TGTGCCAGCAGCCCGGCACAGGGGGTAGAGACTGAAGCTTTCTTT. The variable domain in full, completed from reference TRBV11-2 and TRBJ1-1, reads EAGVAQSPRYKIIEKRQSVAFWCNPISGHATLYWYQQILGQGPKLLIQFQNNGVVDDSQLPKDRFSAERLKGVDSTLKIQPAKLEDSAVYLCASSPAQGVETEAFFGQGTRLTVV.

V and J are TRBV7-2 and TRBJ2-7; tentative D call: TRBD1 (6 bases). The ends were cut back, 2 bases at V and 0 bases at J, with 11 bases in the middle. Germline values: CDR1 SGHTA, CDR2 FQGNSA. This CDR3 is 15 amino acids long. CDR3: CASSLKGVPSYEQYF. The CDR3 coding sequence is TGTGCCAGCAGCTTAAAGGGGGTACCCTCCTACGAGCAGTACTTC.

The chain uses TRBV2 and TRBJ1-1, with D maybe TRBD1 (5 bases). The CDR3 runs to 12 residues. Germline assignment: CDR1 SNHLY and CDR2 FYNNEI. CDR3 in amino acids: CAWGGRYTEAFF. The CDR3, as DNA: TGTGCGTGGGGGGGACGGTATACTGAAGCTTTCTTT.

This chain connects TRBV27 to TRBJ1-2; weak D call: TRBD1 (5 bases). With 6 bases removed from V and 6 bases from J, the gap between germline ends came to 11 bases. Germline CDR1 reads MNHEY; CDR2 reads SMNVEV (reference sequence). This CDR3 spans 12 amino acids. The DNA for the CDR3 is TGTGCCAGCAGGGGGCCCAGCCATGGCTACACCTTC. It is translated as CASRGPSHGYTF.